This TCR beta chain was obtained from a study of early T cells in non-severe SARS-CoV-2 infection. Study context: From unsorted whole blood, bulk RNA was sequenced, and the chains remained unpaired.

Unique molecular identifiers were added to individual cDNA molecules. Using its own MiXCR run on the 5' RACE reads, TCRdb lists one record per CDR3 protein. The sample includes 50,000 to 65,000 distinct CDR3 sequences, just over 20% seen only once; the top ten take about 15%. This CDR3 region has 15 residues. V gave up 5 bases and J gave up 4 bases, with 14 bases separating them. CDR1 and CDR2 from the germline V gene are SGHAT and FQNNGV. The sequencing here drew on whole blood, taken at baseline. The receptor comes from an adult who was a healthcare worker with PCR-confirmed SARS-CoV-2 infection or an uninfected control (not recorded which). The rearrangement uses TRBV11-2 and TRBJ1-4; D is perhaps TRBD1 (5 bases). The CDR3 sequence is CASSVSGALNEKLFF. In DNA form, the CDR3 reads TGTGCCAGCAGCGTTAGCGGGGCCCTTAATGAAAAACTGTTTTTT.